This T cell receptor (beta chain) stems from a study of blood T cell repertoires in COVID-19. Study at large: Spain, Italy and the United States supplied samples that represented acute and convalescent COVID-19. The cDNA or gDNA used as material had been derived from T cells, B-cell-depleted T cells, or PBMCs.

Original processing methods: By means of reference gene primer amplification, nucleated cell counts were estimated. The repertoire was sequenced with immunoSEQ multiplex PCR; TCRdb's copy has only in-frame clones and lacks some. Clonal size and the V and J genes are those of that table, whereas D and trimming came from the DNA. The repertoire holds approximately 150,000 clones, 80% to 90% seen once, with about 10% in the top ten. This CDR3 region has 15 residues. The germline V gene encodes CDR1 SGDLS and CDR2 YYNGEE. Trimming took 1 base from V and 6 from J; bases not matched to a gene: 4. The gene calls are TRBV9 and TRBJ2-1; 10 positions agree with TRBD2. Sequences were obtained from peripheral blood. The receptor was derived from a man between 60 and 70 years old with active or convalescent COVID-19. In DNA, the CDR3 is TGTGCCAGCAGCGTATGGAGCGGGAGGGGCAATGAGCAGTTCTTC. Translation: CASSVWSGRGNEQFF.